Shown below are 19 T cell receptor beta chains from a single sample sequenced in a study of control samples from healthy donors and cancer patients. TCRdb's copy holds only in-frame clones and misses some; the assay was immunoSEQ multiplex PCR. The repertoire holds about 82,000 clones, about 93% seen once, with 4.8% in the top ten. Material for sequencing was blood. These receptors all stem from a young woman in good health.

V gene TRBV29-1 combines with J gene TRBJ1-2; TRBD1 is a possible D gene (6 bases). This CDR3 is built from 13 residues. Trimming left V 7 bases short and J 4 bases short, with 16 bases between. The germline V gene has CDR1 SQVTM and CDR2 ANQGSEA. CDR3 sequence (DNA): TGCAGCGCCGGGTGGACAGCAGCCTATGGCTACACCTTC. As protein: CSAGWTAAYGYTF.

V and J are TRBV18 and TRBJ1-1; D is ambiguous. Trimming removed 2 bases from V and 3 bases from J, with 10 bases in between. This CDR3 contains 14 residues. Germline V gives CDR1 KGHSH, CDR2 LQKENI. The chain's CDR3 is CASSPDVPDTEAFF. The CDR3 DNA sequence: TGTGCCAGCTCACCAGATGTGCCGGACACTGAAGCTTTCTTT.

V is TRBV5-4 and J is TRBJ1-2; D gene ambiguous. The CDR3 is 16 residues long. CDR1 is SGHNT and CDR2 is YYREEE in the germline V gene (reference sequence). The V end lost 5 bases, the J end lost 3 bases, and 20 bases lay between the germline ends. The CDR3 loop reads CASSQEVRAEYYGYTF. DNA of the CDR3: TGTGCCAGCAGTCAAGAAGTTAGGGCCGAGTACTATGGCTACACCTTC.

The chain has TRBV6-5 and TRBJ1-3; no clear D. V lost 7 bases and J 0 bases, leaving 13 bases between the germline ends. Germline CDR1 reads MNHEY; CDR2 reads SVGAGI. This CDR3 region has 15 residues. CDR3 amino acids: CASNSDGASGNTIYF. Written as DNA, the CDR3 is TGTGCCAGCAATTCGGACGGTGCCTCTGGAAACACCATATATTTT.

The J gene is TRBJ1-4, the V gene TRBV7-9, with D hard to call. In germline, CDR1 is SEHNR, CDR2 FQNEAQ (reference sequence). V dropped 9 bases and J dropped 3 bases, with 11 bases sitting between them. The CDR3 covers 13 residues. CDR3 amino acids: CASLARANEKLFF. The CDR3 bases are TGTGCCAGTCTGGCTCGGGCTAATGAAAAACTGTTTTTT.

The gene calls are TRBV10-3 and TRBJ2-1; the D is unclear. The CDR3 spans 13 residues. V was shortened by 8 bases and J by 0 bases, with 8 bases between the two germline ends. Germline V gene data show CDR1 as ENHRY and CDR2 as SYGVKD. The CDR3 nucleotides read TGTGCCATCCTCGAGAGCTCCTACAATGAGCAGTTCTTC. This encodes CAILESSYNEQFF.

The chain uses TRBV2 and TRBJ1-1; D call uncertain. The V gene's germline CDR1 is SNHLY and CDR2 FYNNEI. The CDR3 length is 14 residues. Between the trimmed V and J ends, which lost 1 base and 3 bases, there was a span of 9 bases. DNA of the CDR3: TGTGCCAGCAGTGAAGGGGGTCCTGACACTGAAGCTTTCTTT. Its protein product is CASSEGGPDTEAFF. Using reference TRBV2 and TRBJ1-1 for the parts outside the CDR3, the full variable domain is EPEVTQTPSHQVTQMGQEVILRCVPISNHLYFYWYRQILGQKVEFLVSFYNNEISEKSEIFDDQFSVERPDGSNFTLKIRSTKLEDSAMYFCASSEGGPDTEAFFGQGTRLTVV.

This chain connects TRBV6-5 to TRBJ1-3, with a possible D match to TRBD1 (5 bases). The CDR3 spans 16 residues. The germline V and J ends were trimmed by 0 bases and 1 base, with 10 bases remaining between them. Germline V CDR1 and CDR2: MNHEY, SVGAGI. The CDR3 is CASSYSQGISGNTIYF. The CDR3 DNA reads TGTGCCAGCAGTTACTCGCAGGGAATATCTGGAAACACCATATATTTT.

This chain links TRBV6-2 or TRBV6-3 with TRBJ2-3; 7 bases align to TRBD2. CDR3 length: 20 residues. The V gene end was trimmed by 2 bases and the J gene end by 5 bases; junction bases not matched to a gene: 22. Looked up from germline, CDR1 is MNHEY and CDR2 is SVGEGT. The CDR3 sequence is CASSYPKAPPLARFGDTQYF. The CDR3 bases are TGTGCCAGCAGTTACCCAAAGGCCCCCCCACTAGCGAGGTTTGGAGATACGCAGTATTTT.

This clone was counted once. The CDR3 sequence is CASSLNVWERPKNIQYF. CDR3 nucleotide sequence: TGCGCCAGCAGCTTAAATGTCTGGGAGCGACCCAAAAACATTCAGTACTTC. The chain combines TRBV5-1 with TRBJ2-4; D possibly corresponds to TRBD2 (5 bases). Germline lookup yields CDR1 SGHRS and CDR2 YFSETQ. V lost 2 bases and J 2 bases, leaving 17 bases between the germline ends. The CDR3 is 17 amino acids.

The CDR3, as DNA: TGTGCCACCCGACAGGGGGGTGACACCGGGGAGCTGTTTTTT. Translated: CATRQGGDTGELFF. The chain employs TRBV24-1 and TRBJ2-2; TRBD1 matches 9 bases. Trimming took 9 bases from V and 3 from J; bases not matched to a gene: 4. The CDR3 length is 14 residues. Germline-derived CDR1 and CDR2 are KGHDR and SFDVKD.

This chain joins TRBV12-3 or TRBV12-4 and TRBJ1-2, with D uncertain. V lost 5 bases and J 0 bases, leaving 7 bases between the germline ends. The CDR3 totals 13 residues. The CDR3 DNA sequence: TGTGCCAGCAGTGGTGCCGCTAACTATGGCTACACCTTC. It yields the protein CASSGAANYGYTF.

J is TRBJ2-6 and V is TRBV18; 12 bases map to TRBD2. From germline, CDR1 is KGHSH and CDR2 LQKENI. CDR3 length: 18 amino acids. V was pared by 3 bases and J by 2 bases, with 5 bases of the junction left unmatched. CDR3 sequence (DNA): TGTGCCAGCTCACCGCTAGCGGGAGGGCCTCCTGGGGCCAACGTCCTGACTTTC. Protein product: CASSPLAGGPPGANVLTF.

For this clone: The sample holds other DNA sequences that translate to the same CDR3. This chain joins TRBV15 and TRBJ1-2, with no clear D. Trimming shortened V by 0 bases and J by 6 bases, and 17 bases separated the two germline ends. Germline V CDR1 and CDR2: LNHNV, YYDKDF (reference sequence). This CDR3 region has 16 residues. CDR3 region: CATSRESGRLDDGYTF. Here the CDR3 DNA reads TGTGCCACCAGCAGAGAGAGTGGCAGGTTGGACGATGGCTACACCTTC.

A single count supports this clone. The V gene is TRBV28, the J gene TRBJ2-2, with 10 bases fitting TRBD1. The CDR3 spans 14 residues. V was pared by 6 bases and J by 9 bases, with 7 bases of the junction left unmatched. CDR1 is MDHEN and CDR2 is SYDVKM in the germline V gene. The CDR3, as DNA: TGTGCCAGCAGAAGGACAGGGGGGCAGCGGGAGCTGTTTTTT. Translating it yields CASRRTGGQRELFF.

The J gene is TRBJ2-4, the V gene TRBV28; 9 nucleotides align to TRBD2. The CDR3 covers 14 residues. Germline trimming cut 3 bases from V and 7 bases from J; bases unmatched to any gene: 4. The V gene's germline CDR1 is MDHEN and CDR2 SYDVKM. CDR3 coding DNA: TGTGCCAGCAGTTTGGCGGGAGGGACGAACATTCAGTACTTC. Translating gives CASSLAGGTNIQYF.

In DNA, the CDR3 is TGTGCCAGTAGTCAGGGTCCCTACGAGCAGTACTTC. It specifies CASSQGPYEQYF. This chain connects TRBV19 to TRBJ2-7; weak D call: TRBD1 (5 bases). CDR1 is LNHDA and CDR2 is SQIVND in the germline V gene (reference sequence). Trimming left V 5 bases short and J 2 bases short, with 7 bases between. This CDR3 region has 12 residues.

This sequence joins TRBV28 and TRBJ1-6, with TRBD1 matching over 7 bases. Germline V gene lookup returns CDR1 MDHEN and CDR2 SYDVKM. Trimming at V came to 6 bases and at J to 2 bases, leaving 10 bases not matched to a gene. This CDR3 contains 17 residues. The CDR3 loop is CASSPRQGGTYNSPLHF. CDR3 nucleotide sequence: TGTGCCAGCAGCCCTCGACAGGGCGGGACCTATAATTCACCCCTCCACTTT.

Written as DNA, the CDR3 is TGTGCCAGCAGTTTAGCTGACCCATATGGCTACACCTTC. Its protein is CASSLADPYGYTF. V and J are TRBV28 and TRBJ1-2, with unresolved D. Germline lookup yields CDR1 MDHEN and CDR2 SYDVKM. Trimming cost V 2 bases and J 5 bases, with 9 bases left between them. The CDR3 is 13 amino acids.